This passage covers 6 T cell receptor beta chains from one sample sequenced in a study of blood T cell repertoires in COVID-19. The data were produced by immunoSEQ multiplex PCR, yet TCRdb's version contains in-frame clones alone and is incomplete. The sample has about 200,000 clones; roughly 82% are singletons. The sequenced material came from PBMCs or T cells enriched from blood (not recorded which). These receptors all come from a man aged 35-49 years who had recovered from COVID-19.

A few counts support this clone. The CDR3: CATSGPSTDSSSGNTIYF. CDR3 nucleotides: TGTGCCACCAGCGGTCCTTCGACCGACAGTTCTTCTGGAAACACCATATATTTT. The chain has TRBV15 and TRBJ1-3, with D perhaps TRBD1 (5 bases). V lost 5 bases to trimming and J lost 1 base, with 21 bases between them. Germline assignment: CDR1 LNHNV and CDR2 YYDKDF (reference sequence). The CDR3 consists of 18 residues. Drawing the rest from reference TRBV15 and TRBJ1-3, the complete variable domain is DAMVIQNPRYQVTQFGKPVTLSCSQTLNHNVMYWYQQKSSQAPKLLFHYYDKDFNNEADTPDNFQSRRPNTSFCFLDIRSPGLGDTAMYLCATSGPSTDSSSGNTIYFGEGSWLTVV.

The chain links TRBV19 to TRBJ1-4; D remains unclear. The CDR3 covers 15 residues. The ends were cut back, 4 bases at V and 0 bases at J, with 9 bases in the middle. Germline V gene lookup returns CDR1 LNHDA and CDR2 SQIVND (reference sequence). The CDR3 loop is CASSSPQTTNEKLFF. DNA for the CDR3: TGTGCCAGTAGTAGCCCACAGACAACTAATGAAAAACTGTTTTTT. The complete variable domain, with remaining parts taken from reference TRBV19 and TRBJ1-4, reads DGGITQSPKYLFRKEGQNVTLSCEQNLNHDAMYWYRQDPGQGLRLIYYSQIVNDFQKGDIAEGYSVSREKKESFPLTVTSAQKNPTAFYLCASSSPQTTNEKLFFGSGTQLSVL.

This chain uses TRBV25-1 with TRBJ1-5, with 8 nucleotides matching TRBD1. There are 14 residues in the CDR3. Trimming took 4 bases from V and 5 from J; bases not matched to a gene: 4. Germline CDR1 and CDR2: MGHDK and SYGVNS. The CDR3 sequence is CASSGLQGDQPQHF. CDR3 nucleotides: TGTGCCAGCAGTGGCCTACAGGGGGATCAGCCCCAGCATTTT. Combining the CDR3 with reference TRBV25-1 and TRBJ1-5 gives the whole variable domain EADIYQTPRYLVIGTGKKITLECSQTMGHDKMYWYQQDPGMELHLIHYSYGVNSTEKGDLSSESTVSRIRTEHFPLTLESARPSHTSQYLCASSGLQGDQPQHFGDGTRLSIL.

V usage is TRBV7-2 and J usage is TRBJ2-3; no firm D call. The CDR3 extends over 13 amino acids. The germline CDR1 and CDR2 sequences are SGHTA and FQGNSA. Trimming stripped 5 bases from V and 5 bases from J, with 11 bases between. DNA of the CDR3: TGTGCCAGCAGCCCAGGCTATAAAGATACGCAGTATTTT. Translating it yields CASSPGYKDTQYF.

The chain's CDR3 is CASSLGGAGELFF. CDR3 bases: TGTGCCAGCAGCTTAGGGGGAGCCGGGGAGCTGTTTTTT. The genes are TRBV7-2 and TRBJ2-2; D is perhaps TRBD2 (5 bases). The CDR3 totals 13 residues. Germline V CDR1 and CDR2: SGHTA, FQGNSA. V lost 1 base and J lost 6, with 6 bases in between.

Only one count was recorded for this clone. Germline is not matched at one junction end, which may reflect a read error. The chain carries TRBV19 and TRBJ1-2, with D possibly being TRBD1 (6 bases). The CDR3 runs 16 residues. Germline V gene lookup returns CDR1 LNHDA and CDR2 SQIVND (reference sequence). CDR3 residues: CASTPDADGRGYGYAF. CDR3 DNA sequence: TGTGCCAGTACCCCGGACGCTGACGGAAGGGGGTATGGCTACGCCTTC.